The clone carrying this T cell receptor beta chain appeared many times. Its matching antigen is unknown. V lost 0 bases to trimming and J lost 4 bases, with 9 bases between them. This CDR3 contains 14 residues. Germline assignment: CDR1 MNHNY and CDR2 SVGAGI (reference sequence). Tagging with unique molecular identifiers was a feature of the TCR beta cDNA libraries. TCRdb ran MiXCR on the PCR reads and lists one entry per CDR3 protein. The sample includes 650,000 to 850,000 distinct CDR3 sequences, under 60% of them seen just once. The data derive from a study of post-analysis software for immune sequencing data. Findings and caveats of the study: In multiple sclerosis, normalized Chao1 diversity was significantly below that of controls. The study found TRBV5-6, TRBV5-1 and TRBV20-1 among about five TRBV segments more frequent in patients than controls. F measure clustering grouped samples strongly by preparation batch.

The chain joins TRBV6-6 to TRBJ2-5, with TRBD2 as a possible D gene (6 bases). The sample taken for sequencing was blood. The TCR was taken from a girl aged 5-17 years with multiple sclerosis. The CDR3 region has the DNA TGTGCCAGCAGTTACTCGACTAGTGGAGAGACCCAGTACTTC. It is translated as CASSYSTSGETQYF.